The 25 T cell receptor beta chains presented below share a single source sample, sequenced in a study of beta chain features in type 1 diabetes. Reverse transcribing all isolated RNA meant expressed TCRB transcripts were sequenced. Generated by immunoSEQ multiplex PCR, the TCRdb table keeps only in-frame clones and is missing some. The profile shows roughly 140,000 clones, 8.5% to 14% of them singletons. Sequencing input: central memory CD4+ T cells from blood. All receptors come from a man aged 18 to 29 in good health.

The chain is built from TRBV27 and TRBJ2-3, with 8 bases identical to TRBD2. Germline V gene sequence: CDR1 MNHEY, CDR2 SMNVEV (reference sequence). This CDR3 region has 15 residues. Trimming cost V 5 bases and J 1 base; bases outside gene matches: 5. CDR3 sequence reads: CASSNRRGGTDTQYF. The DNA for the CDR3 is TGTGCCAGCAGTAATAGGCGGGGGGGCACAGATACGCAGTATTTT.

This clone was detected only a few times. The rearrangement joins TRBV30 to TRBJ1-1; 8 bases map to TRBD1. This CDR3 has 13 amino acids. From germline, CDR1 is GTSNPN and CDR2 SVGIG (reference sequence). Unmatched junction bases numbered 2, after V lost 0 bases and J lost 5 bases. The CDR3, as DNA: TGTGCCTGGAGTGTAAACAGGGGGACTGAAGCTTTCTTT. Protein sequence: CAWSVNRGTEAFF.

This clone was seen more than once but under ten times. The DNA for the CDR3 is TGTGCCAGCTCACCATCGGGGCCGTTTGCCTTGAACACTGAAGCTTTCTTT. Protein: CASSPSGPFALNTEAFF. V is TRBV18 and J is TRBJ1-1, with D perhaps TRBD1 (5 bases). With 2 bases removed from V and 0 bases from J, the gap between germline ends came to 16 bases. CDR1 and CDR2 (germline): KGHSH, LQKENI. CDR3 length: 17 amino acids.

This clone was picked up a small number of times. The rearrangement joins TRBV7-2 to TRBJ2-1, with a tentative D call TRBD1 (5 bases). Looked up from germline, CDR1 is SGHTA and CDR2 is FQGNSA. The CDR3 length is 12 residues. Between the trimmed V and J ends, which lost 5 bases and 7 bases, there was a span of 9 bases. The CDR3 sequence is CASSPNRNEQFF. The CDR3 DNA follows: TGTGCCAGCAGCCCCAACAGGAATGAGCAGTTCTTC.

This clone was detected a few times. The gene calls are TRBV28 and TRBJ1-5, with D tentatively TRBD1 (6 bases). The V end lost 9 bases, the J end lost 5 bases, and 14 bases lay between the germline ends. The CDR3 length is 13 residues. Germline V gene sequence: CDR1 MDHEN, CDR2 SYDVKM. CDR3 DNA sequence: TGTGCCAGTCTTACGGGGGCTCATCAGCCCCAGCATTTT. Its translation: CASLTGAHQPQHF. Drawing the rest from reference TRBV28 and TRBJ1-5, the complete variable domain is DVKVTQSSRYLVKRTGEKVFLECVQDMDHENMFWYRQDPGLGLRLIYFSYDVKMKEKGDIPEGYSVSREKKERFSLILESASTNQTSMYLCASLTGAHQPQHFGDGTRLSIL.

Only a few counts were recorded for this clone. V and J are TRBV9 and TRBJ1-6; TRBD1 is a possible D gene (6 bases). The length of the CDR3 is 14 residues. V lost 7 bases and J lost 10, with 18 bases in between. CDR1 is SGDLS, CDR2 YYNGEE, per germline. CDR3 sequence: CASGREQGGSPLHF. As DNA, the CDR3 is TGTGCCAGCGGGCGAGAACAGGGAGGGTCACCCCTCCACTTT.

The chain carries TRBV4-2 and TRBJ2-1; no definite D call. The CDR3 has 15 residues. Looked up from germline, CDR1 is LGHNA and CDR2 is YNFKEQ. V lost 0 bases and J lost 6, with 12 bases in between. CDR3 amino acids: CASSQDLSTSNEQFF. DNA for the CDR3: TGTGCCAGCAGCCAAGATCTATCTACCTCCAATGAGCAGTTCTTC.

The rearrangement links TRBV5-1 to TRBJ2-1; D could derive from TRBD1 or TRBD2 (5 bases each). The V end lost 4 bases, the J end lost 8 bases, and 19 bases lay between the germline ends. CDR1 and CDR2 from the germline V gene are SGHRS and YFSETQ. This CDR3 comprises 15 residues. In DNA, the CDR3 is TGCGCCAGCAGCCCATCCGGGACCAGAAATTATGAGCAGTTCTTC. It yields the protein CASSPSGTRNYEQFF.

Concerning this clone: The same CDR3 also results from other DNA sequences found in this sample. This chain joins TRBV5-1 and TRBJ1-2, with TRBD1 matching 9 bases. The CDR3 length is 14 residues. Germline CDR1 SGHRS, CDR2 YFSETQ. Trimming at V came to 4 bases and at J to 2 bases, leaving 3 bases not matched to a gene. The CDR3 reads CASSQGTGNYGYTF. The CDR3, as DNA: TGCGCCAGCAGCCAGGGGACAGGGAACTATGGCTACACCTTC.

The chain is built from TRBV7-3 and TRBJ2-3; D is ambiguous. V lost 4 bases to trimming and J lost 0 bases, with 11 bases between them. The CDR3 is made up of 15 amino acids. From germline, CDR1 is SGHTA and CDR2 FQGTGA. The CDR3 loop reads CASSSQPQSTDTQYF. The CDR3 DNA reads TGTGCCAGCAGCTCCCAGCCGCAGAGCACAGATACGCAGTATTTT.

This clone showed up just a few times. The chain recombines TRBV29-1 with TRBJ2-2; maybe TRBD1 (6 bases). V was trimmed by 2 bases and J by 5 bases, leaving 15 bases between them. CDR3 length: 15 amino acids. The V gene's germline CDR1 is SQVTM and CDR2 ANQGSEA. CDR3 region: CSVEPTAGVTGELFF. CDR3 coding DNA: TGCAGCGTTGAACCCACGGCAGGGGTTACCGGGGAGCTGTTTTTT.

The chain combines TRBV4-1 with TRBJ2-3; a weak D match, TRBD2 (6 bases). V was shortened by 0 bases and J by 5 bases, with 9 bases between the two germline ends. The CDR3 length is 14 residues. Per germline, CDR1 MGHRA and CDR2 YSYEKL. The CDR3 nucleotides are TGCGCCAGCAGCCAAGATAGCGGAAAAGATACGCAGTATTTT. Translating it yields CASSQDSGKDTQYF.

The chain is built from TRBV28 and TRBJ1-3; 7 positions agree with TRBD1. CDR3 length: 15 amino acids. Trimming at V came to 4 bases and at J to 8 bases, leaving 11 bases not matched to a gene. Germline V gene sequence: CDR1 MDHEN, CDR2 SYDVKM. The CDR3 DNA reads TGTGCCAGCAGTTCGAAGACAGGGTTTCGTTACACCATATATTTT. Translated: CASSSKTGFRYTIYF.

This clone was observed many times. The chain combines TRBV7-2 with TRBJ2-2; D remains ambiguous. Germline V CDR1 and CDR2: SGHTA, FQGNSA. This CDR3 contains 16 residues. V lost 5 bases to trimming and J lost 3 bases, with 16 bases between them. The CDR3 DNA reads TGTGCCAGCAGCCTTCTAAGCTCGGGCTACACCGGGGAGCTGTTTTTT. Translated: CASSLLSSGYTGELFF.

This clone was counted ten times or more. This sample also contains other DNA sequences that code for the same CDR3. J is TRBJ1-3 and V is TRBV20-1, with D unresolved. V lost 6 bases to trimming and J lost 2 bases, with 5 bases between them. CDR3 length: 11 amino acids. Germline CDR1 is DFQATT and CDR2 is SNEGSKA (reference sequence). CDR3 in DNA: TGCAGTGCAAGGACTGGAAACACCATATATTTT. It translates to CSARTGNTIYF.

The chain employs TRBV29-1 and TRBJ2-5, with D uncertain. CDR1 SQVTM and CDR2 ANQGSEA come from the germline V gene. Trimming removed 4 bases from V and 2 bases from J, with 14 bases in between. This CDR3 contains 14 residues. The CDR3 bases are TGCAGCGTTGTCCTGGTAGTGGCTCAAGAGACCCAGTACTTC. It codes for CSVVLVVAQETQYF.

The chain links TRBV4-3 to TRBJ1-1, with D uncertain. This CDR3 is 15 amino acids long. Trimming took off 1 base at V and 5 bases at J, with 14 bases between the two ends. Germline V gene lookup returns CDR1 LGHNA and CDR2 YSLEER. The CDR3 DNA reads TGCGCCAGCAGCCAAGCGCGGGCACGGGAGACTGAAGCTTTCTTT. This encodes CASSQARARETEAFF.

This clone was seen only a few times. This chain links TRBV10-3 with TRBJ2-7; 7 bases agree with TRBD1. Germline values: CDR1 ENHRY, CDR2 SYGVKD. The V gene end was trimmed by 6 bases and the J gene end by 0 bases; junction bases not matched to a gene: 2. This CDR3 is 13 amino acids long. CDR3 amino acids: CAIRGQSSYEQYF. CDR3 nucleotide sequence: TGTGCCATCAGGGGACAGAGCTCCTACGAGCAGTACTTC.

CDR3 protein: CASSEYPGSEPHEQYF. CDR3 coding DNA: TGTGCCAGCAGTGAATACCCAGGGTCAGAGCCTCACGAGCAGTACTTC. The chain recombines TRBV25-1 with TRBJ2-7, with TRBD1 as a possible D gene (5 bases). The CDR3 runs 16 residues. V lost 0 bases, J lost 5 bases, and 17 bases lay in between. CDR1 MGHDK and CDR2 SYGVNS come from the germline V gene.

This clone was seen only a few times. CDR3 residues: CASSLGKQGVHEQYF. CDR3 in DNA: TGTGCCAGCAGTTTAGGGAAACAGGGCGTACACGAGCAGTACTTC. V is TRBV28 and J is TRBJ2-7, with D possibly being TRBD1 (6 bases). Trimming stripped 2 bases from V and 5 bases from J, with 16 bases between. The CDR3 loop spans 15 amino acids. Germline CDR1 and CDR2: MDHEN and SYDVKM.

This chain uses TRBV9 with TRBJ1-4; D is perhaps TRBD1 (5 bases). This CDR3 region has 14 residues. Trimming shortened V by 2 bases and J by 3 bases, and 8 bases separated the two germline ends. Germline V gene lookup returns CDR1 SGDLS and CDR2 YYNGEE. CDR3 region: CASSVSGPNEKLFF. The CDR3 bases are TGTGCCAGCAGCGTGTCAGGGCCTAATGAAAAACTGTTTTTT.

This clone was seen a handful of times. The chain joins TRBV5-1 to TRBJ2-1; D uncertain. CDR1 is SGHRS and CDR2 is YFSETQ in the germline V gene. The V and J ends lost 2 bases and 4 bases respectively, with 7 bases between them. The CDR3 consists of 13 residues. The CDR3 DNA sequence: TGCGCCAGCAGCTTCCACCTATACAATGAGCAGTTCTTC. It is translated as CASSFHLYNEQFF.

This chain uses TRBV7-6 with TRBJ2-5; perhaps TRBD1 as D (5 bases). This CDR3 is 14 amino acids long. V lost 3 bases and J lost 4, with 12 bases in between. Germline assignment: CDR1 SGHVS and CDR2 FNYEAQ. The DNA of the CDR3 is TGTGCCAGCAGCTTTGTGCAGGGCCGAGAGACCCAGTACTTC. This encodes CASSFVQGRETQYF.

The sample holds many counts of this clone. The sample carries other DNA sequences with the same CDR3. The chain couples TRBV10-3 to TRBJ1-2; tentative D call: TRBD1 (5 bases). This CDR3 has 12 amino acids. Germline V CDR1 and CDR2: ENHRY, SYGVKD. V lost 2 bases to trimming and J lost 5 bases, with 6 bases between them. The CDR3 loop is CAISETGYGYTF. The CDR3 DNA sequence: TGTGCCATCAGTGAGACAGGATATGGCTACACCTTC.

The V call is TRBV23-1, the J call TRBJ2-2; D may be TRBD2 (5 bases). TRBV23-1 is an ORF, with its function uncertain. This CDR3 spans 15 amino acids. V was pared by 4 bases and J by 4 bases, with 13 bases between. The CDR3 here is CASSRSGIGTGELFF. The CDR3 DNA reads as TGCGCCAGCAGTCGGTCCGGGATCGGCACCGGGGAGCTGTTTTTT.